This T cell receptor (beta chain) emerged from a study of T cells in women clearing cervical HPV infection. CDR3 length equals 13 residues. With 5 bases removed from V and 6 bases from J, the gap between germline ends came to 13 bases. Looked up from germline, CDR1 is SGHVS and CDR2 is FQNEAQ. This table comes from immunoSEQ multiplex PCR, and its TCRdb copy is limited to in-frame clones, with some not included. Its listing shows roughly 15,000 clones. In the case of this clone: The CDR3 goes on 3 residues after the read ends, and that part is filled in from the germline J gene.

The rearrangement joins TRBV7-8 to TRBJ1-2, with D unclear. Sample: blood buffy coat. The source of this sequence is a woman aged 18-70 years with a cervical HPV16 infection that either progressed to CIN3+ or cleared (not recorded which). CDR3 DNA (partial): TGTGCCAGCAGCCCCTTCGGCAGGCATGGC. Encoded protein: CASSPFGRHG. The full CDR3 protein is CASSPFGRHGYTF.